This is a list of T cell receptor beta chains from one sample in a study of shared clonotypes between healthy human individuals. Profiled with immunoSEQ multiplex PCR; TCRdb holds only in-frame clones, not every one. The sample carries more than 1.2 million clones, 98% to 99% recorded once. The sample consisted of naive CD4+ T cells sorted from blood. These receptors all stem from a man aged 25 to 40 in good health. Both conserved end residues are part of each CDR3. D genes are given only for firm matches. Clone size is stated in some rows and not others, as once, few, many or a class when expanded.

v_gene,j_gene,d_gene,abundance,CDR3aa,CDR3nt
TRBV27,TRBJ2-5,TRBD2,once,CASSPLLAGRQETQYF,TGTGCCAGCAGTCCACTACTAGCGGGCCGACAAGAGACCCAGTACTTC
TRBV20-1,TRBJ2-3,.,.,CGCKGDTQYF,TGCGGCTGCAAGGGCGATACGCAGTATTTT
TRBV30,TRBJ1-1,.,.,CAWTWGFLNTEAFF,TGTGCCTGGACTTGGGGATTTTTGAACACTGAAGCTTTCTTT
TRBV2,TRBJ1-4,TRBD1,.,CASSENRGGEKLFF,TGTGCCAGCAGTGAAAACAGGGGTGGGGAAAAACTGTTTTTT
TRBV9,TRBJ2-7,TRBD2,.,CASSPRASGISEQYF,TGTGCCAGCAGCCCCCGGGCTAGCGGGATTAGCGAGCAGTACTTC
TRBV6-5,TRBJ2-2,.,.,CASSSLMNTGELFF,TGTGCCAGCAGTTCCCTAATGAACACCGGGGAGCTGTTTTTT
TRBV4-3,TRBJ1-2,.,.,CASSQEFTGYGYTF,TGCGCCAGCAGCCAAGAATTCACGGGCTATGGCTACACCTTC
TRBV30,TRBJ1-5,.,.,CAWSVFGIYSNQPQHF,TGTGCCTGGAGTGTATTTGGGATCTATAGCAATCAGCCCCAGCATTTT
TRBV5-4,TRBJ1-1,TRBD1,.,CASSWDRATEAFF,TGTGCCAGCAGCTGGGACAGGGCCACTGAAGCTTTCTTT
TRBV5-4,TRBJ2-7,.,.,CASSSRAASYEQYF,TGTGCCAGCAGCTCCCGAGCGGCCTCCTACGAGCAGTACTTC
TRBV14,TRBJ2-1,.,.,CASSQVRRNEQFF,TGTGCCAGCAGCCAAGTTCGGCGAAATGAGCAGTTCTTC
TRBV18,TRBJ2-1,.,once,CASSQASGLSWNEQFF,TGTGCCAGCTCACAAGCCTCGGGACTCTCGTGGAATGAGCAGTTCTTC
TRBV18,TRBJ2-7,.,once,CASSPPGEGTRYEQYF,TGTGCCAGCTCACCCCCTGGGGAGGGGACAAGATACGAGCAGTACTTC
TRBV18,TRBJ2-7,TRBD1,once,CASSQKTQGNEQYF,TGTGCCAGCTCGCAAAAGACACAGGGGAACGAGCAGTACTTC
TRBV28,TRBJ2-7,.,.,CASRPPGLSYEQYF,TGTGCCAGCAGACCCCCGGGACTCTCCTACGAGCAGTACTTC
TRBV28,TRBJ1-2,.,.,CASSQTQTGRPPF,TGTGCCAGCAGTCAAACCCAGACAGGCCGGCCACCGTTC
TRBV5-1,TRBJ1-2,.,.,CASSLAAGYGYTF,TGCGCCAGCAGCTTGGCGGCAGGGTATGGCTACACCTTC